A selection of T cell receptor beta chains follows, all from one sample in a study of T cell responses to AZD1222 COVID-19 vaccine. TCRdb's copy holds only in-frame clones and misses some; the assay was immunoSEQ multiplex PCR. Here the sample spans fewer than 150,000 clones, over 75% being singletons. The sequencing used peripheral blood, collected on day 0 of AZD1222 vaccination. The source is an adult in good health. Both conserved end residues are part of each CDR3. A D gene is named only where the DNA matches it firmly. Some rows mark clone size as missing; the rest say once, few, many or name a class of expanded clone.

clone_size j_call v_call d_call cdr3_nt cdr3_aa
. TRBJ2-1 TRBV28 TRBD2 TGTGCCAGCAACGACCGACTAGCGGCGTTATACAATGAGCAGTTCTTC CASNDRLAALYNEQFF
. TRBJ1-6 TRBV19 . TGTGCCAGTAGTGTCGATACAGGGATTAAAGGTTCACCCCTCCACTTT CASSVDTGIKGSPLHF
few TRBJ1-2 TRBV30 . TGTGCCTGGACGGGCCAGGCGCTCCTACCCGTAGGGACCTTC CAWTGQALLPVGTF
. TRBJ2-5 TRBV12-3/TRBV12-4 . TGTGCCAGCATGCGAGGCGGGCGGACCCAGTACTTC CASMRGGRTQYF
. TRBJ1-5 TRBV29-1 . TGCAGCGTTGTTGGAGGGGGGAATCAGCCCCAGCATTTT CSVVGGGNQPQHF
. TRBJ1-1 TRBV29-1 . TGCAGCGCCCGGGGGATGAACACTGAAGCTTTCTTT CSARGMNTEAFF
. TRBJ2-1 TRBV7-9 TRBD2 TGTGCCAGCAGCTTAGTTGGTAGCGGGATCCATGAGCAGTTCTTC CASSLVGSGIHEQFF
once TRBJ1-1 TRBV7-6 . TGTGCCAGCAGCCCCCAGAAGCTTGGGGGGACTGAAGCTTTCTTT CASSPQKLGGTEAFF
. TRBJ1-4 TRBV5-6 . TGTGCCAGCAGCAAGGACTTTAATGAAAAACTGTTTTTT CASSKDFNEKLFF
. TRBJ1-2 TRBV4-1 . TGCGCCAGCAGCCTCACCTCGGGGACGCCGGTCCACTATGGCTACACCTTC CASSLTSGTPVHYGYTF
once TRBJ2-7 TRBV9 . TGTGCCAGCAGCGCCCCGGGACGCAGCTACGAGCAGTACTTC CASSAPGRSYEQYF
few TRBJ2-7 TRBV5-5 . TGTGCCAGCAGCTTCTCTGGGACGGAAACCTACGAGCAGTACTTC CASSFSGTETYEQYF
once TRBJ2-7 TRBV6-1 TRBD2 TGTGCCAGCAGTGAGAGGCGGGAGGCTTCCGAGCAGTACTTC CASSERREASEQYF
. TRBJ2-1 TRBV28 TRBD2 TGTGCCAGCAGGAAGACTAGCGAATCCTACAATGAGCAGTTCTTC CASRKTSESYNEQFF
once TRBJ2-1 TRBV5-1 . TGCGCCAGCAGCCCCCCCGGGCCCGAGATCTTC CASSPPGPEIF
once TRBJ1-6 TRBV5-6 . TGTGCCAGCACGGGTCAGCCGAGCTCACCCCTCCACTTT CASTGQPSSPLHF
. TRBJ1-5 TRBV12-2 . TGTGCAAGTCGCTACCTCGAACCGGGACAGGGGGCAGTTCAGCCCCAGCATTTT CASRYLEPGQGAVQPQHF
few TRBJ2-1 TRBV7-9 . TGTGCCAGCAGCCGGGACGTATACAATGAGCAGTTCTTC CASSRDVYNEQFF
few TRBJ1-5 TRBV7-8 . TGTGCCAGCAGCCACAACAGGAATCAGCCCCAGCATTTT CASSHNRNQPQHF
. TRBJ2-7 TRBV12-5 . TGTGCTAGTGGTTTTCAGGGCCCATCCTACGAGCAGTACTTC CASGFQGPSYEQYF
. TRBJ1-2 TRBV27 . TGTGCCAGCAGTTTATCAGTGGTGGCAGACTATGGCTACACCTTC CASSLSVVADYGYTF
. TRBJ1-2 TRBV11-2 . TGTGCCAGCAGCTTAGCCGCGGCCTACTATGGCTACACCTTC CASSLAAAYYGYTF
. TRBJ2-7 TRBV5-1 TRBD2 TGCGCCAGCAGCCGGGGACTAGCGGACTACGAGCAGTACTTC CASSRGLADYEQYF
. TRBJ1-2 TRBV6-5 TRBD1 TGTGCCAGCAGCCCAACAGGGGCTAACTATGGCTACACCTTC CASSPTGANYGYTF
. TRBJ1-4 TRBV5-6 . TGTGCCAGCAGCTTGCTGTCTAAAAATGAAAAACTGTTTTTT CASSLLSKNEKLFF
. TRBJ1-1 TRBV7-8 TRBD1 TGTGCCAGCAGCTTAGGGCCAGGGGGCGCAAGGAACACTGAAGCTTTCTTT CASSLGPGGARNTEAFF
. TRBJ1-1 TRBV6-5 . TGTGCCAGTTACAGAGCAAAGAACACTGAAGCTTTCTTT CASYRAKNTEAFF
. TRBJ2-3 TRBV3-1/TRBV3-2 TRBD1 TGTGCCAGCAGGGACAGGGTCACAGATACGCAGTATTTT CASRDRVTDTQYF
. TRBJ2-2 TRBV5-1 . TGCGCCAGCACCACCGTCGGACAGTCGAACACCGGGGAGCTGTTTTTT CASTTVGQSNTGELFF
. TRBJ1-4 TRBV2 . TGTGCCAGCAGTGACTTCGGGGGAAGATCCGAAAAACTGTTTTTT CASSDFGGRSEKLFF